This T cell receptor beta chain is from a study of T cells after somatic rescue of genetic block. This CDR3 has 15 residues. Looked up from germline, CDR1 is MGHRA and CDR2 is YSYEKL. V dropped 4 bases and J dropped 0 bases, with 10 bases sitting between them. Generated by immunoSEQ multiplex PCR, the TCRdb table keeps only in-frame clones and is missing some. Here the sample spans 110,000 or so clones, 75% to 95% being singletons. The sequence came from a woman between 18 and 29 years old. This rearrangement joins TRBV4-1 to TRBJ2-1; either TRBD1 or TRBD2 may fit D (5 bases each). The sample comprised peripheral blood mononuclear cells (PBMCs). CDR3 sequence reads: CASSLIGGSYNEQFF. In DNA, the CDR3 is TGCGCCAGCAGCCTTATTGGGGGCTCCTACAATGAGCAGTTCTTC.